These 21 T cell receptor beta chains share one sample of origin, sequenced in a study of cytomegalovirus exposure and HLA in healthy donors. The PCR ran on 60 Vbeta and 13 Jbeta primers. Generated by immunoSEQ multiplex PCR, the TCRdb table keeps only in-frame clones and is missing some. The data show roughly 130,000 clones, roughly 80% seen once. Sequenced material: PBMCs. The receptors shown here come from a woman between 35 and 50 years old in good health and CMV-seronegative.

The CDR3 nucleotides are TGCAGCATGGGGGGGCGCCCAGATACGCAGTATTTT. It translates to CSMGGRPDTQYF. This chain connects TRBV29-1 to TRBJ2-3; D might be TRBD2 (7 bases). The CDR3 has 12 amino acids. The ends were cut back, 8 bases at V and 4 bases at J, with 13 bases in the middle. Germline-derived CDR1 and CDR2 are SQVTM and ANQGSEA.

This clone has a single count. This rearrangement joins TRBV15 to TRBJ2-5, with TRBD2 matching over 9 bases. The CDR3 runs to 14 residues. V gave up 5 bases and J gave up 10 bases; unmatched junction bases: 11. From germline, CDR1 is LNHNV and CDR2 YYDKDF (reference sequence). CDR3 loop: CATSPRSSGVVQYF. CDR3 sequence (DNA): TGTGCCACCAGCCCTCGGTCTAGCGGGGTTGTCCAGTACTTC.

CDR3 amino acids: CASSLEPGGNYGYTF. For the CDR3, the DNA is TGTGCCAGCAGCTTGGAACCAGGGGGGAACTATGGCTACACCTTC. V usage is TRBV7-9 and J usage is TRBJ1-2; 7 nucleotides align to TRBD1. Germline values: CDR1 SEHNR, CDR2 FQNEAQ (reference sequence). This CDR3 is built from 15 residues. The V segment lost 3 bases and the J segment 2 bases; nucleotides outside the gene matches: 6.

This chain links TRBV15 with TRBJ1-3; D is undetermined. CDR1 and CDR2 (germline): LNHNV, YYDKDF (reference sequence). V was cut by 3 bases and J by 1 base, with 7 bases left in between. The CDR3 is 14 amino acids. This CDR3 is CATSRTGSGNTIYF. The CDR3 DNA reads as TGTGCCACCAGCAGGACGGGGTCTGGAAACACCATATATTTT.

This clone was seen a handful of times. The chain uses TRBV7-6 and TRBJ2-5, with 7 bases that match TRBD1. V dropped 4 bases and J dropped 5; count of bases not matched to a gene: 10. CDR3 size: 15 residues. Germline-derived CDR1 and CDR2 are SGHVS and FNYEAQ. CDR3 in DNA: TGTGCCAGCAGCTATATGGCAGGGGGTGGGGAGACCCAGTACTTC. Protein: CASSYMAGGGETQYF.

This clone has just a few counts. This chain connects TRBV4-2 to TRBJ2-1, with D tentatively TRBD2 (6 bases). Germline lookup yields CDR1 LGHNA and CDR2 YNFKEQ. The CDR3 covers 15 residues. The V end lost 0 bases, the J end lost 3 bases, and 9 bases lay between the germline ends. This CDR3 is CASSQERGDYNEQFF. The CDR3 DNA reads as TGTGCCAGCAGCCAAGAACGCGGGGACTACAATGAGCAGTTCTTC.

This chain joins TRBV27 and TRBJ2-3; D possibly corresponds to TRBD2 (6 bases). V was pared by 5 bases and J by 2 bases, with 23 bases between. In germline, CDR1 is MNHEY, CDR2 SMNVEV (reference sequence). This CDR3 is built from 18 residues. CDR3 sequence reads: CASSAGRGTAVFTDTQYF. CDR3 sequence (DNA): TGTGCCAGCAGTGCGGGACGGGGGACTGCCGTATTCACAGATACGCAGTATTTT.

CDR3 nucleotides: TGTGCCAGCAGGTTAGCGGGAGGTCAGTACGAGCAGTACTTC. This codes for CASRLAGGQYEQYF. This chain uses TRBV6-5 with TRBJ2-7; TRBD2 aligns across 10 bases. Germline trimming cut 6 bases from V and 4 bases from J; bases unmatched to any gene: 6. Per germline, CDR1 MNHEY and CDR2 SVGAGI. The CDR3 runs 14 residues.

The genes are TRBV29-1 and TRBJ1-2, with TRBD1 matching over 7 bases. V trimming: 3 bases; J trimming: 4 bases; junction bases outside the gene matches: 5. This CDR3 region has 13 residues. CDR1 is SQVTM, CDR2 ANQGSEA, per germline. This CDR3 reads CSVDPRQGYGYTF. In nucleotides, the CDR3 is TGCAGCGTTGATCCTAGACAGGGCTATGGCTACACCTTC.

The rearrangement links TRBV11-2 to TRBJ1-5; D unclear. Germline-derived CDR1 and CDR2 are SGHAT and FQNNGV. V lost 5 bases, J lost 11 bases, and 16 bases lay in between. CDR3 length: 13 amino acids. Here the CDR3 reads CASSPDGRRTQHF. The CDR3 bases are TGTGCCAGCAGCCCCGACGGGAGGAGGACCCAGCATTTT.

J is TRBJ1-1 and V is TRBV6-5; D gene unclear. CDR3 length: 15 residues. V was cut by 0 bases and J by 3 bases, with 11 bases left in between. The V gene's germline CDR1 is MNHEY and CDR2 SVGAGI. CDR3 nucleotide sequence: TGTGCCAGCAGTTACTCGTTTCAGCGGGACACTGAAGCTTTCTTT. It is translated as CASSYSFQRDTEAFF.

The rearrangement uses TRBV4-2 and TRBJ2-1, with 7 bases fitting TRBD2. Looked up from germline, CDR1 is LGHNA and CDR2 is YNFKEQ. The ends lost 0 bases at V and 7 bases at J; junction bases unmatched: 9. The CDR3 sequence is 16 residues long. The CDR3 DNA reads TGTGCCAGCAGCCAAGATTGGGCTAGCGGCTATAATGAGCAGTTCTTC. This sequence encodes CASSQDWASGYNEQFF.

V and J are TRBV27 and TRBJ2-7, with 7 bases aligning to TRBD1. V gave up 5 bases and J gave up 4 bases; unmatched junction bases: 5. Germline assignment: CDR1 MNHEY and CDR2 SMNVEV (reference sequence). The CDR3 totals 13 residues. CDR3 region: CASSTRTGYEQYF. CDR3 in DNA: TGTGCCAGCAGTACGCGGACAGGATACGAGCAGTACTTC.

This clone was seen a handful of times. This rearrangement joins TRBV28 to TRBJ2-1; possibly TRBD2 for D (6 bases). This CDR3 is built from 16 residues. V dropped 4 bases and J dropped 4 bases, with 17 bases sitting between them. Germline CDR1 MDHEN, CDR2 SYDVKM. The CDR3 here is CASSSLSGGAYNEQFF. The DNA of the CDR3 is TGTGCCAGCAGTTCCCTAAGCGGAGGGGCGTACAATGAGCAGTTCTTC.

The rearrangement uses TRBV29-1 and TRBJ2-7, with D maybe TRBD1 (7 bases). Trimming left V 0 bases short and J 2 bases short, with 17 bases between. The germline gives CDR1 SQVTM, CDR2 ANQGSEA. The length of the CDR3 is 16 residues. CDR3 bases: TGCAGCGTTGAAGATTCGGACAGGAGGGGTACCTACGAGCAGTACTTC. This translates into CSVEDSDRRGTYEQYF.

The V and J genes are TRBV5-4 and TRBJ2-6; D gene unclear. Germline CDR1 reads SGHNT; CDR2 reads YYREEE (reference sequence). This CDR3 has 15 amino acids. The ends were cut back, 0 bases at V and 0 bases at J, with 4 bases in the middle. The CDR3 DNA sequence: TGTGCCAGCAGCTTGGCGAGCTCTGGGGCCAACGTCCTGACTTTC. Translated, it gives CASSLASSGANVLTF. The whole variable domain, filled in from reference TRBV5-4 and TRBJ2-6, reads ETGVTQSPTHLIKTRGQQVTLRCSSQSGHNTVSWYQQALGQGPQFIFQYYREEENGRGNFPPRFSGLQFPNYSSELNVNALELDDSALYLCASSLASSGANVLTFGAGSRLTVL.

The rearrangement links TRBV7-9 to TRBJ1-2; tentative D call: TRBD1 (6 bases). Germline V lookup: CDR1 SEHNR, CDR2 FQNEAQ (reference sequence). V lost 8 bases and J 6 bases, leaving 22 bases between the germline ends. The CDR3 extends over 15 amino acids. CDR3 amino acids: CASYYPKAGADGYTF. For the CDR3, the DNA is TGTGCCAGCTACTACCCCAAAGCAGGGGCTGATGGCTACACCTTC. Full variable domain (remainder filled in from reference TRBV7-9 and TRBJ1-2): DTGVSQNPRHKITKRGQNVTFRCDPISEHNRLYWYRQTLGQGPEFLTYFQNEAQLEKSRLLSDRFSAERPKGSFSTLEIQRTEQGDSAMYLCASYYPKAGADGYTFGSGTRLTVV.

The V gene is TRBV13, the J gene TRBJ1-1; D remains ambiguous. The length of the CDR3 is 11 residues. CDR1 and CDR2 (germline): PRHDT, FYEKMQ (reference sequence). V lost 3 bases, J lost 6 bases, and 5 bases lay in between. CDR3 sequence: CASSLGSEAFF. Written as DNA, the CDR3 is TGTGCCAGCAGCTTGGGCTCTGAAGCTTTCTTT.

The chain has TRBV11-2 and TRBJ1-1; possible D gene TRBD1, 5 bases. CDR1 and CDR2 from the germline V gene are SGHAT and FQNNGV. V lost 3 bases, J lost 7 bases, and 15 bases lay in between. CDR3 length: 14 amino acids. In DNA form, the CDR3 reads TGTGCCAGCAGCTTCTCAACAGGACCCCTTGAAGCTTTCTTT. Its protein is CASSFSTGPLEAFF. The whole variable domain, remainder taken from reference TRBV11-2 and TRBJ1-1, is EAGVAQSPRYKIIEKRQSVAFWCNPISGHATLYWYQQILGQGPKLLIQFQNNGVVDDSQLPKDRFSAERLKGVDSTLKIQPAKLEDSAVYLCASSFSTGPLEAFFGQGTRLTVV.

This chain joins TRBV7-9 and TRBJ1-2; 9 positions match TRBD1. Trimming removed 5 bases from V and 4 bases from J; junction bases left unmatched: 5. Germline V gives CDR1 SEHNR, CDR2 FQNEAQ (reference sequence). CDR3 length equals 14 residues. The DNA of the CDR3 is TGTGCCAGCAGCCCGGACAGGGGCAGCTATGGCTACACCTTC. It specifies CASSPDRGSYGYTF. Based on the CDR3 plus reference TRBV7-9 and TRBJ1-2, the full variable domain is DTGVSQNPRHKITKRGQNVTFRCDPISEHNRLYWYRQTLGQGPEFLTYFQNEAQLEKSRLLSDRFSAERPKGSFSTLEIQRTEQGDSAMYLCASSPDRGSYGYTFGSGTRLTVV.

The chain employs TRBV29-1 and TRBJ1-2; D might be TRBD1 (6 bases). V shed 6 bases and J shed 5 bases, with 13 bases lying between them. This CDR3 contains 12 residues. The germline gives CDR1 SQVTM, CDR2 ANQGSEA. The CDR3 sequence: CSVQDSTYGYTF. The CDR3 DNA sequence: TGCAGCGTCCAGGACAGTACATATGGCTACACCTTC. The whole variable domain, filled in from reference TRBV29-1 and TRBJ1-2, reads SAVISQKPSRDICQRGTSLTIQCQVDSQVTMMFWYRQQPGQSLTLIATANQGSEATYESGFVIDKFPISRPNLTFSTLTVSNMSPEDSSIYLCSVQDSTYGYTFGSGTRLTVV.